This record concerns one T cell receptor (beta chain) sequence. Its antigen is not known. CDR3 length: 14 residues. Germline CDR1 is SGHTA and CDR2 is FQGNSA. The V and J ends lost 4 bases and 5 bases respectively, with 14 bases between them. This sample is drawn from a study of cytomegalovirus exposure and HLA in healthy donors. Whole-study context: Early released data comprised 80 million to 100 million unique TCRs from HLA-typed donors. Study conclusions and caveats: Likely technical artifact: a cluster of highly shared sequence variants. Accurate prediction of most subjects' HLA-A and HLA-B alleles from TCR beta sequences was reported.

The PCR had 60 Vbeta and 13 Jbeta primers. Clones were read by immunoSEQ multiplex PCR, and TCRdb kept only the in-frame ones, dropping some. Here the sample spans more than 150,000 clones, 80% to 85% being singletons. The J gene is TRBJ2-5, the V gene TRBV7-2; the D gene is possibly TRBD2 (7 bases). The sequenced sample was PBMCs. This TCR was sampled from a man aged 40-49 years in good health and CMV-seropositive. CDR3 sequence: CASSWGRGWETQYF. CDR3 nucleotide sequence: TGTGCCAGCAGCTGGGGGCGGGGGTGGGAGACCCAGTACTTC.